The 28 T cell receptor beta chains given below trace back to one sample, sequenced in a study of T cells after yellow fever vaccination (dated 2019 in TCRdb). The library came from 5' RACE. Data came from an Illumina HiSeq 2500. TCRdb applied fastp at Q25 and MiXCR to the public reads, then kept only in-frame beta chains. Records with the same CDR3 protein are collapsed into one entry carrying the most frequent genes and DNA. The sample data list about 240,000 distinct CDR3 sequences, and about 7.1% of these were observed just once. The ten largest clonotypes hold about 0.9% of the sample. The treatment or condition label on this specimen signifies: live attenuated yellow fever vaccine strain. Sample: CD4+ T cells sorted from PBMCs, taken 15 days after the yellow fever booster vaccination. Source of these receptors: a man aged 25-45 years who received the YFV17D yellow fever vaccine.

This clonotype was counted only a few times. The chain employs TRBV7-6 and TRBJ2-7, with 10 nucleotides matching TRBD1. The junction had 5 bases not matched to a gene; V was cut back by 1 base and J by 2 bases. Germline assignment: CDR1 SGHVS and CDR2 FNYEAQ. The CDR3 contains 16 residues. CDR3 sequence: CASSLGAGQGAYEQYF. DNA for the CDR3: TGTGCCAGCAGCTTAGGGGCCGGACAGGGGGCCTACGAGCAGTACTTC.

This chain uses TRBV5-4 with TRBJ2-2; no clear D gene. The CDR3 consists of 15 residues. V was pared by 3 bases and J by 4 bases, with 13 bases between. Looked up from germline, CDR1 is SGHNT and CDR2 is YYREEE (reference sequence). CDR3 DNA: TGTGCCAGCAGCTCCATAGTATCCAGCACCGGGGAGCTGTTTTTT. Encoded protein: CASSSIVSSTGELFF.

This clonotype has only one observation. A much larger clone lies a single base off, so this may be a read error. The genes are TRBV20-1 and TRBJ2-3; possible D gene TRBD2, 7 bases. CDR1 and CDR2 from the germline V gene are DFQATT and SNEGSKA (reference sequence). Deletions cut 3 bases from V and 2 bases from J, with 15 bases between. The CDR3 contains 15 residues. DNA for the CDR3: TGCAGTGCTAGCCGGGGGGCTTGGCACACAGATACGCAGTATTTT. Translated: CSASRGAWHTDTQYF.

The chain carries TRBV10-3 and TRBJ2-7, with D uncertain. The germline V gene has CDR1 ENHRY and CDR2 SYGVKD. The V end lost 9 bases, the J end lost 6 bases, and 18 bases lay between the germline ends. This CDR3 has 13 amino acids. In DNA form, the CDR3 reads TGTGCCATTCGGACGGATGCCGAATCCGAGCAGTACTTC. Amino acid sequence: CAIRTDAESEQYF.

Many counts were recorded for this clonotype. J is TRBJ2-4 and V is TRBV2, with unresolved D. The V end was cut by 1 base, the J end by 9 bases, with 10 bases between. CDR1 and CDR2 (germline): SNHLY, FYNNEI. The CDR3 runs 13 residues. CDR3 in amino acids: CASSEGVLSIQYF. CDR3 nucleotide sequence: TGTGCCAGCAGTGAAGGAGTCTTAAGCATTCAGTACTTC.

V gene TRBV28 combines with J gene TRBJ2-1; 9 bases line up with TRBD2. Germline CDR1 reads MDHEN; CDR2 reads SYDVKM. Trimming cost V 5 bases and J 2 bases; bases outside gene matches: 7. The CDR3 is made up of 16 amino acids. CDR3 nucleotide sequence: TGTGCCAGCAGTACCGCATGGACTAGCGCCTACAATGAGCAGTTCTTC. Protein sequence: CASSTAWTSAYNEQFF.

The chain joins TRBV18 to TRBJ2-7; 8 bases line up with TRBD1. The CDR3 is 13 amino acids. Germline loops: CDR1 KGHSH, CDR2 LQKENI. J was trimmed by 7 bases and V by 3 bases; bases with no gene match: 5. The CDR3 spells CASSPRGPGEQYF. The CDR3 bases are TGTGCCAGCTCACCCAGGGGGCCGGGGGAGCAGTACTTC.

This clonotype was counted only a few times. The rearrangement links TRBV11-2 to TRBJ2-1, with D perhaps matching TRBD2 (5 bases). CDR1 and CDR2 from the germline V gene are SGHAT and FQNNGV. The V end was cut by 2 bases, the J end by 5 bases, with 13 bases between. This CDR3 spans 15 amino acids. The CDR3 DNA is TGTGCCAGCAGCTTAACGGACTCCCCTCACAATGAGCAGTTCTTC. Translation gives CASSLTDSPHNEQFF.

This clonotype occurred many times. The gene calls are TRBV28 and TRBJ2-5; the D gene could be TRBD1 or TRBD2 (7 bases each). The V gene's germline CDR1 is MDHEN and CDR2 SYDVKM. The CDR3 extends over 14 amino acids. Trimming cost V 6 bases and J 5 bases, with 16 bases left between them. The CDR3 DNA sequence: TGTGCCAGCAGACTTCAGGGGGGGACGGAGACCCAGTACTTC. Its protein is CASRLQGGTETQYF. Supplemented by reference TRBV28 and TRBJ2-5, the full variable domain reads DVKVTQSSRYLVKRTGEKVFLECVQDMDHENMFWYRQDPGLGLRLIYFSYDVKMKEKGDIPEGYSVSREKKERFSLILESASTNQTSMYLCASRLQGGTETQYFGPGTRLLVL.

This clonotype was seen ten or more times. This sequence joins TRBV5-1 and TRBJ2-7; 9 bases match TRBD1. Germline V gives CDR1 SGHRS, CDR2 YFSETQ. CDR3 length equals 14 residues. Unmatched junction bases numbered 4, after V lost 4 bases and J lost 2 bases. The CDR3 DNA follows: TGCGCCAGCAGCACCAGGACAGGGGCCTACGAGCAGTACTTC. Translation: CASSTRTGAYEQYF.

This clonotype was seen only a few times. The chain recombines TRBV7-7 with TRBJ2-1; perhaps D is TRBD1 or TRBD2 (5 bases each). Germline V lookup: CDR1 SSHAT, CDR2 FNYEAQ (reference sequence). The V gene lost 2 bases and the J gene lost 2 bases, with 10 bases spanning the gap. The CDR3 loop spans 15 amino acids. The CDR3 sequence: CASSLSRGPYNEQFF. CDR3 DNA: TGTGCCAGCAGCTTATCCCGGGGCCCCTACAATGAGCAGTTCTTC.

This clonotype was observed at least ten times. The chain combines TRBV20-1 with TRBJ2-3; possibly TRBD1 or TRBD2 for D (7 bases each). CDR3 size: 15 residues. V shed 6 bases and J shed 3 bases, with 19 bases lying between them. The germline gives CDR1 DFQATT, CDR2 SNEGSKA (reference sequence). CDR3 DNA sequence: TGCAGTGCCAGGGGGGGCAGGGGAGGGACAGATACGCAGTATTTT. Its translation is CSARGGRGGTDTQYF.

This clonotype was counted a few times. The chain has TRBV20-1 and TRBJ2-7; D is perhaps TRBD2 (5 bases). The germline V gene has CDR1 DFQATT and CDR2 SNEGSKA (reference sequence). The CDR3 runs 16 residues. Trimming removed 1 base from V and 4 bases from J, with 20 bases in between. CDR3 bases: TGCAGTGCTAGAGGGGGAGTGGGAACGGTGCGGTACGAGCAGTACTTC. Encoded protein: CSARGGVGTVRYEQYF.

CDR3 DNA sequence: TGTGCCAGCTCACCGCCCGCGGGTAAAGAGACCCAGTACTTC. It yields the protein CASSPPAGKETQYF. V gene TRBV18 combines with J gene TRBJ2-5, with D perhaps matching TRBD2 (5 bases). This CDR3 spans 14 amino acids. V was shortened by 3 bases and J by 3 bases, with 11 bases between the two germline ends. CDR1 is KGHSH, CDR2 LQKENI, per germline.

This clonotype was seen more than once but under ten times. The chain is built from TRBV11-2 and TRBJ1-5, with 8 nucleotides matching TRBD1. This CDR3 is 15 amino acids long. Trimming took 5 bases from V and 0 from J; bases not matched to a gene: 3. CDR1 is SGHAT, CDR2 FQNNGV, per germline. In DNA form, the CDR3 reads TGTGCCAGCAGCAGCGACAGGGGTAGCAATCAGCCCCAGCATTTT. Protein product: CASSSDRGSNQPQHF.

This clonotype was detected a few times. The V call is TRBV12-3 or TRBV12-4, the J call TRBJ2-7, with TRBD2 matching 8 bases. The CDR3 covers 15 residues. The ends lost 1 base at V and 4 bases at J; junction bases unmatched: 6. The CDR3 loop is CASSLVTSGVYEQYF. CDR3 nucleotide sequence: TGTGCCAGCAGTTTAGTTACTAGCGGAGTTTACGAGCAGTACTTC.

The table lists this clonotype with a few counts. This chain connects TRBV20-1 to TRBJ2-5; the D gene is possibly TRBD2 (5 bases). Germline V gene lookup returns CDR1 DFQATT and CDR2 SNEGSKA (reference sequence). V gave up 5 bases and J gave up 4 bases, with 17 bases separating them. The CDR3 extends over 14 amino acids. As DNA, the CDR3 is TGCAGTGCTCCGCTTACCGGGGTCCCAGAGACCCAGTACTTC. Protein product: CSAPLTGVPETQYF.

The chain links TRBV6-5 to TRBJ2-3; D unresolved. The V gene lost 0 bases and the J gene lost 4 bases, with 14 bases spanning the gap. The germline gives CDR1 MNHEY, CDR2 SVGAGI. CDR3 length: 16 amino acids. The CDR3 protein is CASSYSGVARPDTQYF. DNA of the CDR3: TGTGCCAGCAGTTACTCTGGGGTAGCTAGGCCAGATACGCAGTATTTT.

This clonotype was recorded at least ten times. The CDR3 DNA is TGTGCCAGCAGAGTAGGACTAGCGGGAATCTCCTACAATGAGCAGTTCTTC. Amino acids: CASRVGLAGISYNEQFF. The V and J genes are TRBV2 and TRBJ2-1, with 12 positions matching TRBD2. The germline V gene encodes CDR1 SNHLY and CDR2 FYNNEI. V was clipped by 6 bases and J by 0 bases; unmatched bases: 6. CDR3 length: 17 residues.

Written as DNA, the CDR3 is TGTGCCAGCAGCCTGGTGGCGGGAGTGTCAGATACGCAGTATTTT. As protein: CASSLVAGVSDTQYF. The chain combines TRBV7-9 with TRBJ2-3, with TRBD2 matching over 7 bases. The length of the CDR3 is 15 residues. J was trimmed by 4 bases and V by 5 bases; bases with no gene match: 9. Per germline, CDR1 SEHNR and CDR2 FQNEAQ (reference sequence).

The chain combines TRBV5-1 with TRBJ2-3; 7 bases match TRBD1. The CDR3 loop spans 14 amino acids. V lost 0 bases and J lost 3; bases outside the gene matches: 1. Germline CDR1 SGHRS, CDR2 YFSETQ. The CDR3 DNA follows: TGCGCCAGCAGCTTGGGGGACAGAACAGATACGCAGTATTTT. This gives the protein CASSLGDRTDTQYF. Based on the CDR3 plus reference TRBV5-1 and TRBJ2-3, the full variable domain is KAGVTQTPRYLIKTRGQQVTLSCSPISGHRSVSWYQQTPGQGLQFLFEYFSETQRNKGNFPGRFSGRQFSNSRSEMNVSTLELGDSALYLCASSLGDRTDTQYFGPGTRLTVL.

The chain joins TRBV12-3 or TRBV12-4 to TRBJ2-2, with 11 bases lining up with TRBD2. The J segment lost 5 bases and the V segment lost 2 bases, leaving 7 bases of the junction unmatched. The CDR3 contains 17 residues. This chain's CDR3 is CASSLILAGARTGELFF. CDR3 in DNA: TGTGCCAGCAGTTTAATACTAGCGGGAGCTAGGACCGGGGAGCTGTTTTTT.

The V and J genes are TRBV5-1 and TRBJ2-7, with TRBD1 matching over 10 bases. The CDR3 spans 15 residues. Germline assignment: CDR1 SGHRS and CDR2 YFSETQ. V shed 4 bases, J shed 5 bases, and the junction held 9 bases outside the gene matches. The CDR3 here is CASSRGTGAPDEQYF. The DNA of the CDR3 is TGCGCCAGCAGCCGTGGGACAGGGGCTCCCGACGAGCAGTACTTC.

This clonotype was detected ten times or more. Here the CDR3 omits its conserved ending phenylalanine or tryptophan, so a read error is the likely source. Because the CDR3's place on the DNA is in doubt, the DNA is left out and the CDR3 is given as listed by TCRdb. The chain has TRBV21-1 and TRBJ2-7. TRBV21-1 is assigned pseudogene status. The CDR3 is 8 residues long, ends included. CDR3 sequence: CASTKDLI.

The V gene is TRBV6-2 or TRBV6-3, the J gene TRBJ2-5; no reliable D call. Germline CDR1 is MNHEY and CDR2 is SVGEGT. CDR3 length equals 15 residues. Trimming cost V 7 bases and J 2 bases, with 17 bases left between them. CDR3 sequence reads: CASTRRGPLQETQYF. The CDR3 nucleotides read TGTGCCAGCACCCGAAGAGGACCCTTACAAGAGACCCAGTACTTC.

This clonotype was observed at least ten times. The chain has TRBV16 and TRBJ1-5, with a weak D call TRBD1 (5 bases). This CDR3 region has 14 residues. V shed 8 bases and J shed 5 bases, with 16 bases lying between them. Germline CDR1 KGHSY, CDR2 FQNENV. The CDR3 sequence: CASGRQSPDQPQHF. CDR3 in DNA: TGTGCCAGCGGACGACAGAGCCCCGATCAGCCCCAGCATTTT.

This clonotype came up many times. The chain employs TRBV12-3 or TRBV12-4 and TRBJ1-1; D not certain. The CDR3 is 14 residues long. Trimming took 3 bases from V and 0 from J, leaving 8 bases between them. CDR3 residues: CASSFGFMNTEAFF. The CDR3 DNA reads as TGTGCCAGCAGTTTTGGATTCATGAACACTGAAGCTTTCTTT.

This clonotype was counted at least ten times. The rearrangement uses TRBV29-1 and TRBJ2-5, with TRBD1 as a possible D gene (6 bases). This CDR3 is built from 12 residues. The germline V gene encodes CDR1 SQVTM and CDR2 ANQGSEA. V dropped 4 bases and J dropped 4 bases, with 10 bases sitting between them. The CDR3: CSVVQGIETQYF. The CDR3 coding sequence is TGCAGCGTTGTTCAGGGGATAGAGACCCAGTACTTC.